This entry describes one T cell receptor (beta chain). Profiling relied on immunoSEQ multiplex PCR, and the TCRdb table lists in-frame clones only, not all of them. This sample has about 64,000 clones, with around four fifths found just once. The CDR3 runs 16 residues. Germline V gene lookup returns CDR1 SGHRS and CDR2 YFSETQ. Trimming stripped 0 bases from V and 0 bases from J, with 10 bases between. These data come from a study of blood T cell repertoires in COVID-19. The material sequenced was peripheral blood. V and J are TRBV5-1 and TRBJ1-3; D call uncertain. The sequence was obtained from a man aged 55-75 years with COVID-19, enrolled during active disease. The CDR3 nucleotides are TGCGCCAGCAGCTTGGAGGCGGCGGCCTCTGGAAACACCATATATTTT. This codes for CASSLEAAASGNTIYF.